A single sample gave rise to the 10 T cell receptor beta chains below, sequenced in a study of shared T cell receptors in the human thymus. The protocol was immunoSEQ multiplex PCR, while the TCRdb copy is restricted to in-frame clones and leaves out a portion. Of approximately 730,000 clones detected, over 75% appear once; the ten largest clones hold more than 0.01%. The same sample was also used in a study of human thymus T cells.

Input material: thymocytes. The receptors shown here come from a girl in the first two years of life with a congenital heart defect.

The J gene is TRBJ2-6, the V gene TRBV27; perhaps TRBD1 as D (5 bases). CDR3 length: 15 amino acids. Deletions cut 3 bases from V and 3 bases from J, with 9 bases between. The germline V gene encodes CDR1 MNHEY and CDR2 SMNVEV (reference sequence). Here the CDR3 DNA reads TGTGCCAGCAGTTTTGAAGGGGATGGGGCCAACGTCCTGACTTTC. This translates into CASSFEGDGANVLTF.

V and J are TRBV5-5 and TRBJ2-5, with a weak D call TRBD2 (6 bases). V dropped 4 bases and J dropped 5 bases, with 15 bases sitting between them. The CDR3 is made up of 14 amino acids. The germline V gene encodes CDR1 SGHKS and CDR2 YYEKEE (reference sequence). The CDR3 region is CASSSLDREETQYF. CDR3 DNA sequence: TGTGCCAGCAGCAGCCTAGATCGGGAGGAGACCCAGTACTTC.

The V gene is TRBV9, the J gene TRBJ2-3, with TRBD2 matching over 9 bases. Trimming removed 4 bases from V and 6 bases from J; junction bases left unmatched: 12. CDR1 is SGDLS, CDR2 YYNGEE, per germline. The CDR3 spans 16 residues. The chain's CDR3 is CASSPTAWLAGDTQYF. The CDR3 DNA reads as TGTGCCAGCAGCCCCACGGCCTGGCTAGCGGGGGATACGCAGTATTTT.

V and J are TRBV5-6 and TRBJ2-2; TRBD2 matches 11 bases. The CDR3 covers 15 residues. J lost 6 bases, V lost 4 bases, and 5 bases had no gene match. Germline V gene lookup returns CDR1 SGHDT and CDR2 YYEEEE. The CDR3 reads CASSIAGGLSGELFF. In DNA form, the CDR3 reads TGTGCCAGCAGCATAGCGGGGGGGCTGTCCGGGGAGCTGTTTTTT.

The chain uses TRBV7-9 and TRBJ2-2; D is ambiguous. The CDR3 is made up of 16 amino acids. Germline V gene sequence: CDR1 SEHNR, CDR2 FQNEAQ (reference sequence). The V and J ends lost 5 bases and 5 bases respectively, with 18 bases between them. DNA of the CDR3: TGTGCCAGCAGCCCCCCCAGTACCCCGTGGACCGGGGAGCTGTTTTTT. Translating gives CASSPPSTPWTGELFF.

The rearrangement links TRBV11-2 to TRBJ2-7; 7 bases fit TRBD1. J lost 4 bases, V lost 0 bases, and 15 bases had no gene match. CDR3 length: 18 amino acids. Per the germline V gene, CDR1 is SGHAT and CDR2 is FQNNGV. CDR3 protein: CASSLERGGGTETYEQYF. In nucleotides, the CDR3 is TGTGCCAGCAGCTTAGAGAGAGGGGGTGGGACAGAGACTTACGAGCAGTACTTC. Full variable domain (outside the CDR3, taken from reference TRBV11-2 and TRBJ2-7): EAGVAQSPRYKIIEKRQSVAFWCNPISGHATLYWYQQILGQGPKLLIQFQNNGVVDDSQLPKDRFSAERLKGVDSTLKIQPAKLEDSAVYLCASSLERGGGTETYEQYFGPGTRLTVT.

The V gene is TRBV11-2, the J gene TRBJ1-1; D gene ambiguous. V lost 0 bases and J lost 11, with 19 bases in between. The germline CDR1 and CDR2 sequences are SGHAT and FQNNGV. This CDR3 region has 15 residues. Here the CDR3 reads CASSLEGRGIVGAFF. In DNA, the CDR3 is TGTGCCAGCAGCTTAGAAGGAAGAGGGATTGTGGGGGCTTTCTTT.

V and J are TRBV5-4 and TRBJ2-5, with TRBD2 matching over 8 bases. From germline, CDR1 is SGHNT and CDR2 YYREEE (reference sequence). Trimming cost V 4 bases and J 2 bases; bases outside gene matches: 7. The CDR3 has 15 residues. The CDR3 DNA is TGTGCCAGCAGCAGACCAGCGGGGGAGCAAGAGACCCAGTACTTC. Protein product: CASSRPAGEQETQYF. Drawing the rest from reference TRBV5-4 and TRBJ2-5, the complete variable domain is ETGVTQSPTHLIKTRGQQVTLRCSSQSGHNTVSWYQQALGQGPQFIFQYYREEENGRGNFPPRFSGLQFPNYSSELNVNALELDDSALYLCASSRPAGEQETQYFGPGTRLLVL.

The chain recombines TRBV7-9 with TRBJ1-1; 7 positions agree with TRBD1. The CDR3 consists of 15 residues. With V trimmed by 1 base and J by 1 base, 3 bases remained unmatched. CDR1 is SEHNR and CDR2 is FQNEAQ in the germline V gene (reference sequence). Written as DNA, the CDR3 is TGTGCCAGCAGCTTAGGGGGACAGACGAACACTGAAGCTTTCTTT. Translated, it gives CASSLGGQTNTEAFF.

The V and J genes are TRBV12-5 and TRBJ2-7, with D tentatively TRBD1 (6 bases). This CDR3 comprises 13 residues. Per germline, CDR1 LGHNT and CDR2 FRNRAP. The V end was cut by 4 bases, the J end by 3 bases, with 10 bases between. CDR3: CASGYDRSYEQYF. CDR3 coding DNA: TGTGCTAGTGGTTATGACAGGAGCTACGAGCAGTACTTC.